This TCR beta chain stems from a study of blood T cell repertoires in COVID-19. Across the whole study: Acute-phase and convalescent COVID-19 samples originated in the United States, Italy and Spain. T cells, B-cell-depleted T cells, or PBMCs provided the cDNA or gDNA that served as material.

Per germline, CDR1 LGHDT and CDR2 YNNKEL (reference sequence). V was cut by 3 bases and J by 12 bases, with 14 bases left in between. The CDR3 sequence is 12 residues long. Authors' processing steps: Cell counts per sample came from amplifying reference gene primers. Libraries were prepared by immunoSEQ multiplex PCR; TCRdb keeps only in-frame clonotypes and omits some of them. That table supplies the V and J calls and clone size; D and trimming were determined from the DNA. The profile shows roughly 80,000 clones, around 69% of them singletons. The sequence was obtained from a man aged 65 to 85 with active or convalescent COVID-19. V is TRBV3-1 (or the pseudogene TRBV3-2) and J is TRBJ1-1; D uncertain. Sequencing was performed on peripheral blood. The CDR3 sequence: CASSHDGIMTFF. The DNA for the CDR3 is TGTGCCAGCAGCCACGATGGCATTATGACTTTCTTT.